This TCR beta chain was found in a study of PD-L1 blockade in urothelial cancer. Looking at the study overall: Researchers found blood samples held a median of about 130,000 T cells.

Measured with immunoSEQ multiplex PCR; TCRdb has only the in-frame clones, and not every one. The table shows about 52,000 clones, with around 74% occurring only once. Turning to this clone: Its antigen is currently unknown.

Study-wide points: Durable benefit accompanied greater 3-week expansion of tumor-associated blood clones. Better survival was predicted by below-median pretreatment blood TCR clonality.

Time point defined: pretreatment peripheral blood. Each patient gave between 1 and 8 samples, pretreatment and on-treatment. Germline loops: CDR1 SGHRS, CDR2 YFSETQ. V lost 4 bases, J lost 0 bases, and 3 bases stayed unmatched. This CDR3 is 15 amino acids long. The receptor's source is a man aged 65 to 79 with urothelial cancer. The V gene is TRBV5-1, the J gene TRBJ2-7; TRBD2 matches at 11 bases. This material consisted of PBMCs, taken around atezolizumab (anti-PD-L1) treatment. CDR3 nucleotides: TGCGCCAGCAGCCGGGGACTAGCGGCCTCCTACGAGCAGTACTTC. As protein: CASSRGLAASYEQYF.